One and the same sample provided the 27 T cell receptor beta chains below, sequenced in a study of T cells after yellow fever vaccination. MiXCR was run by TCRdb on the 5' RACE reads, yielding one entry per CDR3 protein. The table includes hundreds of thousands of distinct CDR3 sequences, around 4% detected once. Sequences were derived from PBMCs, sampled on the day of the yellow fever booster vaccination. All receptors come from a man younger than 35 who received the YFV17D yellow fever vaccine.

The table lists this clonotype with many counts. The V call is TRBV5-4, the J call TRBJ2-1; a weak D match, TRBD1 (6 bases). Germline lookup yields CDR1 SGHNT and CDR2 YYREEE (reference sequence). This CDR3 has 14 amino acids. V shed 1 base and J shed 15 bases, with 20 bases lying between them. The CDR3 sequence is CASSLPLSDRRLFF. Written as DNA, the CDR3 is TGTGCCAGCAGCTTGCCCCTTTCCGACAGGAGGCTGTTCTTC.

Many counts were recorded for this clonotype. The chain couples TRBV7-9 to TRBJ2-5; D not certain. V gave up 6 bases and J gave up 4 bases, with 6 bases separating them. Looked up from germline, CDR1 is SEHNR and CDR2 is FQNEAQ (reference sequence). The CDR3 length is 11 residues. The CDR3 nucleotides read TGTGCCAGCAGATCGAGAGAGACCCAGTACTTC. Its translation: CASRSRETQYF.

This clonotype appeared many times. The J gene is TRBJ2-5, the V gene TRBV5-1; 9 nucleotides agree with TRBD1. This CDR3 has 16 amino acids. Germline-derived CDR1 and CDR2 are SGHRS and YFSETQ. V lost 4 bases to trimming and J lost 4 bases; unmatched junction nucleotides: 11. This CDR3 reads CASSTSGTGLGETQYF. The DNA of the CDR3 is TGCGCCAGCAGCACGTCCGGGACAGGGCTAGGAGAGACCCAGTACTTC. Full variable domain (outside the CDR3, taken from reference TRBV5-1 and TRBJ2-5): KAGVTQTPRYLIKTRGQQVTLSCSPISGHRSVSWYQQTPGQGLQFLFEYFSETQRNKGNFPGRFSGRQFSNSRSEMNVSTLELGDSALYLCASSTSGTGLGETQYFGPGTRLLVL.

Many counts were recorded for this clonotype. The V and J genes are TRBV20-1 and TRBJ2-4, with 9 nucleotides matching TRBD1. Germline V gives CDR1 DFQATT, CDR2 SNEGSKA (reference sequence). The trim removed 6 bases at V and 6 bases at J, leaving 12 bases unmatched. The CDR3 has 15 residues. The CDR3 DNA reads as TGCAGTGCGTCCGGGGTCGGACAGGGGCTAAACATTCAGTACTTC. Amino acids: CSASGVGQGLNIQYF.

The chain couples TRBV4-3 to TRBJ1-6; TRBD1 is a possible D gene (6 bases). Trimming cost V 0 bases and J 10 bases, with 13 bases left between them. Germline loops: CDR1 LGHNA, CDR2 YSLEER. The CDR3 runs to 15 residues. CDR3 protein: CASSQDRDISSPLHF. For the CDR3, the DNA is TGCGCCAGCAGCCAAGATAGGGACATAAGCTCACCCCTCCACTTT.

This clonotype was seen ten or more times. The chain recombines TRBV2 with TRBJ2-5; 8 bases match TRBD1. In germline, CDR1 is SNHLY, CDR2 FYNNEI. The CDR3 runs 13 residues. V lost 5 bases, J lost 5 bases, and 4 bases stayed unmatched. CDR3 sequence reads: CASSPGGWETQYF. For the CDR3, the DNA is TGTGCCAGCAGTCCAGGGGGCTGGGAGACCCAGTACTTC.

The V call is TRBV24-1, the J call TRBJ2-2, with 8 bases that match TRBD1. The ends lost 4 bases at V and 3 bases at J; junction bases unmatched: 9. CDR3 length equals 17 residues. CDR1 is KGHDR and CDR2 is SFDVKD in the germline V gene. In DNA, the CDR3 is TGTGCCACCAGTGACTCCAGGACAGGGCGATACACCGGGGAGCTGTTTTTT. This encodes CATSDSRTGRYTGELFF.

This clonotype was observed many times. The rearrangement joins TRBV12-5 to TRBJ1-4; 9 bases agree with TRBD1. Germline loops: CDR1 LGHNT, CDR2 FRNRAP. This CDR3 has 15 amino acids. V shed 2 bases, J shed 8 bases, and the junction held 6 bases outside the gene matches. CDR3 nucleotide sequence: TGTGCTAGTGGTTTGATGGGACAGGGTGAAGAAAAACTGTTTTTT. Translating it yields CASGLMGQGEEKLFF.

The chain has TRBV6-5 and TRBJ2-5; a possible D gene is TRBD2 (5 bases). This CDR3 is built from 15 residues. V shed 6 bases and J shed 3 bases, with 17 bases lying between them. Germline V CDR1 and CDR2: MNHEY, SVGAGI. CDR3 nucleotides: TGTGCCAGCAGCTCCTTCGGACTTAGAAAAGAGACCCAGTACTTC. It codes for CASSSFGLRKETQYF.

This clonotype was counted ten times or more. For the CDR3, the DNA is TGTGCCAGCAGTCCGCGTCCGAACACTGAAGCTTTCTTT. As protein: CASSPRPNTEAFF. This chain links TRBV12-3 or TRBV12-4 with TRBJ1-1; D not resolved. V was trimmed by 5 bases and J by 1 base, leaving 8 bases between them. The CDR3 sequence is 13 residues long.

In this sample, this clonotype turned up many times. The chain carries TRBV20-1 and TRBJ2-5; TRBD2 agrees at 9 bases. CDR3 length equals 15 residues. J lost 5 bases, V lost 4 bases, and 11 bases had no gene match. Germline V gene sequence: CDR1 DFQATT, CDR2 SNEGSKA (reference sequence). CDR3 protein: CSAKGLAGSLETQYF. The CDR3 nucleotides read TGCAGTGCTAAGGGGCTAGCGGGGAGTTTGGAGACCCAGTACTTC.

This rearrangement joins TRBV10-3 to TRBJ1-3; D may be TRBD1 (5 bases). This CDR3 has 13 residues. Germline lookup yields CDR1 ENHRY and CDR2 SYGVKD. Trimming cost V 8 bases and J 0 bases, with 8 bases left between them. CDR3 bases: TGTGCCATCGCAGGGAGCTCTGGAAACACCATATATTTT. Its translation: CAIAGSSGNTIYF.

This clonotype was observed a handful of times. The chain links TRBV20-1 to TRBJ2-5; D gene unclear. With 6 bases removed from V and 2 bases from J, the gap between germline ends came to 16 bases. CDR3 length: 14 residues. The germline V gene has CDR1 DFQATT and CDR2 SNEGSKA (reference sequence). The CDR3: CSATTGGKQETQYF. The CDR3, as DNA: TGCAGTGCAACCACGGGCGGAAAGCAAGAGACCCAGTACTTC.

This clonotype showed up many times. The CDR3, as DNA: TGTGCCAGCAGCCCCATGGGGGAAACACCCTACAATGAGCAGTTCTTC. The encoded protein is CASSPMGETPYNEQFF. The V gene is TRBV7-3, the J gene TRBJ2-1; D may be TRBD1 or TRBD2 (5 bases each). Between the trimmed V and J ends, which lost 5 bases and 2 bases, there was a span of 16 bases. Germline CDR1 is SGHTA and CDR2 is FQGTGA. This CDR3 spans 16 amino acids.

This clonotype was counted a few times. The genes are TRBV4-2 and TRBJ1-4; TRBD1 matches 8 bases. V lost 1 base, J lost 7 bases, and 5 bases stayed unmatched. CDR1 is LGHNA, CDR2 YNFKEQ, per germline. The CDR3 extends over 15 amino acids. The CDR3 nucleotides are TGTGCCAGCAGCCAAGGTCAGGGGGCGCTTGAAAAACTGTTTTTT. Translated: CASSQGQGALEKLFF.

The V and J genes are TRBV3-1 and TRBJ1-2; a weak D match, TRBD1 (5 bases). Germline CDR1 LGHDT, CDR2 YNNKEL (reference sequence). This CDR3 spans 14 amino acids. Trimming removed 1 base at V and 7 bases at J, with 13 bases between. The CDR3 DNA is TGTGCCAGCAGCCAAGCTGGGGCAGGGTCTGGCTACACCTTC. As protein: CASSQAGAGSGYTF.

This clonotype was counted many times. The chain joins TRBV29-1 to TRBJ1-3, with D possibly being TRBD1 (5 bases). Deletions cut 3 bases from V and 2 bases from J, with 11 bases between. The CDR3 spans 14 residues. Germline V gives CDR1 SQVTM, CDR2 ANQGSEA. CDR3 sequence: CSVEELGAGNTIYF. The CDR3 DNA follows: TGCAGCGTTGAGGAGTTGGGGGCTGGAAACACCATATATTTT.

This clonotype appeared a few times. The chain recombines TRBV5-1 with TRBJ1-2, with D unclear. Trimming removed 0 bases at V and 6 bases at J, with 15 bases between. CDR1 is SGHRS and CDR2 is YFSETQ in the germline V gene. This CDR3 is built from 15 residues. CDR3 nucleotides: TGCGCCAGCAGCTTGGCGAGCACTCGGGGAGATGGCTACACCTTC. It yields the protein CASSLASTRGDGYTF.

The V call is TRBV23-1, the J call TRBJ2-7, with D perhaps matching TRBD2 (6 bases). TRBV23-1 is designated an ORF whose function remains uncertain. The V and J ends lost 7 bases and 5 bases respectively, with 18 bases between them. The CDR3 totals 14 residues. CDR3 amino acids: CASTPPGRSNEQYF. CDR3 nucleotides: TGCGCCAGCACCCCACCGGGGAGGTCTAACGAGCAGTACTTC.

This clonotype was seen repeatedly, ten times or more. This chain connects TRBV5-6 to TRBJ1-2; D is ambiguous. The CDR3 spans 15 residues. V was cut by 1 base and J by 8 bases, with 18 bases left in between. Germline CDR1 SGHDT, CDR2 YYEEEE. The DNA of the CDR3 is TGTGCCAGCAGCTTGTATGGCCCCAGCGGAGGCGGCTACACCTTC. Protein product: CASSLYGPSGGGYTF.

V usage is TRBV4-1 and J usage is TRBJ2-2; the D gene is possibly TRBD1 (6 bases). The CDR3 spans 16 residues. V was shortened by 2 bases and J by 5 bases, with 15 bases between the two germline ends. The germline V gene has CDR1 MGHRA and CDR2 YSYEKL. The CDR3 loop is CASSQPTGGLTGELFF. In nucleotides, the CDR3 is TGCGCCAGCAGCCAACCGACAGGCGGATTAACCGGGGAGCTGTTTTTT.

This chain links TRBV20-1 with TRBJ2-5; 7 bases map to TRBD1. Germline-derived CDR1 and CDR2 are DFQATT and SNEGSKA (reference sequence). CDR3 length equals 14 residues. V was clipped by 1 base and J by 0 bases; unmatched bases: 2. The DNA for the CDR3 is TGCAGTGCTAGAGTCGGGACAGACCAAGAGACCCAGTACTTC. Translated: CSARVGTDQETQYF.

This clonotype came up many times. The chain uses TRBV4-3 and TRBJ2-1; D may be TRBD1 or TRBD2 (5 bases each). The V gene's germline CDR1 is LGHNA and CDR2 YSLEER. The CDR3 has 15 amino acids. V lost 5 bases and J 2 bases, leaving 13 bases between the germline ends. The CDR3 here is CASSVRVGAYNEQFF. CDR3 in DNA: TGCGCCAGCAGCGTCAGGGTGGGGGCCTACAATGAGCAGTTCTTC.

This clonotype came up a few times. V usage is TRBV6-1 and J usage is TRBJ2-5, with 9 bases matching TRBD2. The CDR3 runs to 16 residues. Germline CDR1 reads MNHNS; CDR2 reads SASEGT. Trimming took 3 bases from V and 5 from J; bases not matched to a gene: 10. The CDR3, as DNA: TGTGCCAGCAGTGAGACGCTAGCGGGGTATCGGGAGACCCAGTACTTC. It translates to CASSETLAGYRETQYF.

This clonotype has at least ten counts. This chain connects TRBV20-1 to TRBJ2-2; maybe TRBD1 (5 bases). Germline V gene data show CDR1 as DFQATT and CDR2 as SNEGSKA (reference sequence). The CDR3 spans 15 residues. Trimming took off 1 base at V and 1 base at J, with 10 bases between the two ends. The CDR3 coding sequence is TGCAGTGCTAGAGTGGGGCAGATGAACACCGGGGAGCTGTTTTTT. Encoded protein: CSARVGQMNTGELFF.

This clonotype has a count of ten or more. The chain joins TRBV6-4 to TRBJ2-3; D gene ambiguous. Trimming left V 4 bases short and J 3 bases short, with 8 bases between. The CDR3 covers 13 residues. Germline loops: CDR1 MRHNA, CDR2 SNTAGT. The CDR3, as DNA: TGTGCCAGCAGTGGGAACCCAACAGATACGCAGTATTTT. Translated: CASSGNPTDTQYF.

Ten or more counts support this clonotype. The chain carries TRBV5-5 and TRBJ2-5; 7 bases map to TRBD2. Germline V gene data show CDR1 as SGHKS and CDR2 as YYEKEE (reference sequence). The V gene end was trimmed by 4 bases and the J gene end by 5 bases; junction bases not matched to a gene: 8. The CDR3 has 14 residues. CDR3: CASSLHGGVETQYF. Written as DNA, the CDR3 is TGTGCCAGCAGCCTCCATGGGGGGGTGGAGACCCAGTACTTC.